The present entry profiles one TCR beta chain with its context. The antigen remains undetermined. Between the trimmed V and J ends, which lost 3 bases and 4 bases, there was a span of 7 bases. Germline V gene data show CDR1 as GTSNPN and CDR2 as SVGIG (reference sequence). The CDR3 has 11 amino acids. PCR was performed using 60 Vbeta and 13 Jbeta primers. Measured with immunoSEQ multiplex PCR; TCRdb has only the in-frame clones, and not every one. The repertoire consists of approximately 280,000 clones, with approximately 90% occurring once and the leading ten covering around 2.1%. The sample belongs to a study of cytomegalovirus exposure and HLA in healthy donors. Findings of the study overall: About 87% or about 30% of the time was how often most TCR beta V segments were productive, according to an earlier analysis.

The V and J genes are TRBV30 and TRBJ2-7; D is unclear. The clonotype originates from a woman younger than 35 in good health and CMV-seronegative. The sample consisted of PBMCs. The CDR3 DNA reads TGTGCCTGGAGCGCACAGTACGAGCAGTACTTC. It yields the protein CAWSAQYEQYF.